Described below is a single T cell receptor beta chain sequence and its context. Its cognate antigen is unknown. Each patient relapsed following autologous stem cell transplantation, and prior brentuximab vedotin exposure differed. This entry is derived from a study of PD-1 blockade in classical Hodgkin lymphoma. The CDR3 runs 14 residues. Germline V gives CDR1 MGHRA, CDR2 YSYEKL. Clones were read by immunoSEQ multiplex PCR, and TCRdb kept only the in-frame ones, dropping some. The table includes tens of thousands of clones, around three quarters detected once. The study's findings and limits: Patients with a complete response exhibited baseline diversity comparable to newly diagnosed patients. Repertoire difference causes, possibly disease activity or prior therapy, remain undefined.

The sample in question was peripheral blood mononuclear cells (PBMCs), obtained before the second cycle of nivolumab. The rearrangement joins TRBV4-1 to TRBJ2-5; 8 bases align to TRBD2. The J call may be incorrect, as the DNA end agrees better with TRBJ2-7. The TCR was taken from a human donor with classical Hodgkin lymphoma. CDR3 DNA: TGCGCCAGCAGCCAAGGGCCGGGAGGGGGCGAGCAGTACTTC. Its translation is CASSQGPGGGEQYF.